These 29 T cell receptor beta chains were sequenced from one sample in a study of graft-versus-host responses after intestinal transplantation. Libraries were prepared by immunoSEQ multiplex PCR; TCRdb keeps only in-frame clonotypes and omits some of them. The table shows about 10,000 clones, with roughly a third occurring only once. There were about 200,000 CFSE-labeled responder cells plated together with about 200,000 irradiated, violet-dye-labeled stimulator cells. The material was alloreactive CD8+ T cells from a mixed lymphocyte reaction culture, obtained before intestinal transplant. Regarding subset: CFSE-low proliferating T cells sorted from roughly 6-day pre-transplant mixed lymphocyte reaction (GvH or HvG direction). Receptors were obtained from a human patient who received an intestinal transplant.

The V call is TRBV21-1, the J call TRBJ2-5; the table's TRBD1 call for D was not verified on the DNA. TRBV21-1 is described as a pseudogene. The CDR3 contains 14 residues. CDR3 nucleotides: TGTGCCAGCAGCATAGGGGTTTCGAGGGAGACCCAGTACTTC. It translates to CASSIGVSRETQYF.

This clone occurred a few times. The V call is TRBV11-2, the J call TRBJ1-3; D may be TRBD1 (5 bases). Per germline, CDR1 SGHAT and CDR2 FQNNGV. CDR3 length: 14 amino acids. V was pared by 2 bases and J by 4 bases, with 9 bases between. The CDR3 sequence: CASSLPGGGNTIYF. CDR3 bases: TGTGCCAGCAGCTTACCTGGGGGGGGAAACACCATATATTTT.

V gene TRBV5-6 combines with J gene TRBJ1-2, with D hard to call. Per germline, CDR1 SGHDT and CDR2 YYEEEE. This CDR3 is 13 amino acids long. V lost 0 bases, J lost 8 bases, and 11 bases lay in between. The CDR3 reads CASSLGAITGYTF. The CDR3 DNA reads TGTGCCAGCAGCTTGGGGGCAATTACCGGCTACACCTTC.

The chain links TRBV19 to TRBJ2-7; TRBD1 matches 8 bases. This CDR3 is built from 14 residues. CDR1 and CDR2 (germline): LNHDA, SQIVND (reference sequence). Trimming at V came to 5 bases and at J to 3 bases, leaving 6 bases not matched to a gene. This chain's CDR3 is CASSPFGQGYEQYF. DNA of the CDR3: TGTGCCAGTAGTCCCTTCGGACAGGGCTACGAGCAGTACTTC.

The CDR3 spells CASSYQAGQIYGYTF. CDR3 coding DNA: TGTGCCAGCAGTTACCAAGCGGGACAAATCTATGGCTACACCTTC. This rearrangement joins TRBV6-5 to TRBJ1-2; D might be TRBD1 (6 bases). CDR3 length equals 15 residues. Deletions cut 2 bases from V and 4 bases from J, with 14 bases between. Germline V gene sequence: CDR1 MNHEY, CDR2 SVGAGI.

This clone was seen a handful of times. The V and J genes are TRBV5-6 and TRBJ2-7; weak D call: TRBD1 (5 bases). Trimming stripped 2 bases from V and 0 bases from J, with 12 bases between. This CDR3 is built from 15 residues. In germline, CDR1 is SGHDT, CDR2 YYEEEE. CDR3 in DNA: TGTGCCAGCAGCTTAGGGGTACGCCCCTCCTACGAGCAGTACTTC. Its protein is CASSLGVRPSYEQYF.

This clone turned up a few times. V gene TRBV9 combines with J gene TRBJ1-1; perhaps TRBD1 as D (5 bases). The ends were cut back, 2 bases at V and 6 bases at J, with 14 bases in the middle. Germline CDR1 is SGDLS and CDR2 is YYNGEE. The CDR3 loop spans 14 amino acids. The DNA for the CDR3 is TGTGCCAGCAGCGTTGGAACGCAGGGATCTGAAGCTTTCTTT. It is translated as CASSVGTQGSEAFF.

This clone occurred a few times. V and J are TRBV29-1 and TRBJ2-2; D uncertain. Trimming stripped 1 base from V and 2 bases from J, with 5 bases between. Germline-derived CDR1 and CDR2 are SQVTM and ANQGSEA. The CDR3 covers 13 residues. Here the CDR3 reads CSVEVENTGELFF. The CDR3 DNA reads TGCAGCGTTGAAGTAGAAAACACCGGGGAGCTGTTTTTT.

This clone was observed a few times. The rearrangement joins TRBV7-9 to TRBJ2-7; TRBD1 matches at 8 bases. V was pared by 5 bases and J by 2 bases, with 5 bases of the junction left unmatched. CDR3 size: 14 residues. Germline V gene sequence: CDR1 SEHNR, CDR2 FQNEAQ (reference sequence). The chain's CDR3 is CASSEDRATYEQYF. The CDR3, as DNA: TGTGCCAGCAGCGAGGACAGGGCAACCTACGAGCAGTACTTC.

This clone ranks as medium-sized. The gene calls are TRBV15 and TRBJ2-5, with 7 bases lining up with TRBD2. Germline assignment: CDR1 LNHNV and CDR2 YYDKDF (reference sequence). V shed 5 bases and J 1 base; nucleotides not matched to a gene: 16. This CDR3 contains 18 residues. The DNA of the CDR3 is TGTGCCACCAGCTCCGGGCCCCCGGGACTATCTTTCCAAGAGACCCAGTACTTC. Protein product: CATSSGPPGLSFQETQYF.

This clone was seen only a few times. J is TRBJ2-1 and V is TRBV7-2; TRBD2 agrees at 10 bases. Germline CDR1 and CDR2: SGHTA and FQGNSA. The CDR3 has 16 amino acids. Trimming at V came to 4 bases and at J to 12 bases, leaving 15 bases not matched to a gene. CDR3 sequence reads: CASSSISGLAVLGQFF. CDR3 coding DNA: TGTGCCAGCAGCTCAATTTCAGGACTAGCGGTATTAGGGCAGTTCTTC.

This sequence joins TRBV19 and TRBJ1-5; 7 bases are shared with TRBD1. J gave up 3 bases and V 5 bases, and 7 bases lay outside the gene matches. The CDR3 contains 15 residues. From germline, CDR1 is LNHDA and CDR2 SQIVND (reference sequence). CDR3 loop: CASSWWTGDNQPQHF. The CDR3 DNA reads TGTGCCAGTAGTTGGTGGACAGGCGACAATCAGCCCCAGCATTTT.

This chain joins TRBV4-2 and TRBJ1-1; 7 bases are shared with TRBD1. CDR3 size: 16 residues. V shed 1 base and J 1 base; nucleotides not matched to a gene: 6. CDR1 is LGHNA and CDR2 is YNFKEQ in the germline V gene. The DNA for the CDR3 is TGTGCCAGCAGCCAAGGACAGGGTCCGGGGAACACTGAAGCTTTCTTT. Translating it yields CASSQGQGPGNTEAFF.

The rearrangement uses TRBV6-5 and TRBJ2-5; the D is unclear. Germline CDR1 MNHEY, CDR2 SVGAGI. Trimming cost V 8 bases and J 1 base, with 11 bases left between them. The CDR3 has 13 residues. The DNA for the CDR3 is TGTGCCAGCGGCGAGGAGATCCAAGAGACCCAGTACTTC. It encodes CASGEEIQETQYF.

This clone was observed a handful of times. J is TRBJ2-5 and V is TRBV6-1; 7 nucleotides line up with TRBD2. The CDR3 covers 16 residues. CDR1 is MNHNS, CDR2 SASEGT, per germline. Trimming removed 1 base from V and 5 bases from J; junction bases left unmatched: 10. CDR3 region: CASSEGWASGSETQYF. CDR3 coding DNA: TGTGCCAGCAGTGAAGGGTGGGCTAGCGGTTCGGAGACCCAGTACTTC.

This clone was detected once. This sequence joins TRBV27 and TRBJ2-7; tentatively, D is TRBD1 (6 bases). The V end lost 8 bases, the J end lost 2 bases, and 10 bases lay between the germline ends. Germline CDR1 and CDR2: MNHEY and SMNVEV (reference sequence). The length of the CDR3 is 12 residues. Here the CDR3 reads CASSRGPYEQYF. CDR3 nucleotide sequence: TGTGCCAGCTCCAGGGGCCCCTACGAGCAGTACTTC.

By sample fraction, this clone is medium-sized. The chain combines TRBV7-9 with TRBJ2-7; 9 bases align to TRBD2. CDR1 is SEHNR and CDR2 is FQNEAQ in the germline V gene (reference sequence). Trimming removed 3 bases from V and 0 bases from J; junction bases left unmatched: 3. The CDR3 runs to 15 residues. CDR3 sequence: CASSLGGGASYEQYF. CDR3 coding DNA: TGTGCCAGCAGCTTGGGCGGGGGGGCCTCCTACGAGCAGTACTTC.

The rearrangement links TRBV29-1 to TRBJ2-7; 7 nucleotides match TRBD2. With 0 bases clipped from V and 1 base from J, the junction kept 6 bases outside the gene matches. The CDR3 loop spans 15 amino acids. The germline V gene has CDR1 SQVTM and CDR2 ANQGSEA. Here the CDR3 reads CSVEDPGGSSYEQYF. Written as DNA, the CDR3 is TGCAGCGTTGAAGATCCCGGGGGGAGTTCCTACGAGCAGTACTTC.

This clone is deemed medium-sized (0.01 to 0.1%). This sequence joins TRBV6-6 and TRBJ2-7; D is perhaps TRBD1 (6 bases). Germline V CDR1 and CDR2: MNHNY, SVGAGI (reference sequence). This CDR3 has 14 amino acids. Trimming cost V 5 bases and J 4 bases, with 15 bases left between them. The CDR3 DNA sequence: TGTGCCAGCAGTGGCCCTGAACAGGGATACGAGCAGTACTTC. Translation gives CASSGPEQGYEQYF.

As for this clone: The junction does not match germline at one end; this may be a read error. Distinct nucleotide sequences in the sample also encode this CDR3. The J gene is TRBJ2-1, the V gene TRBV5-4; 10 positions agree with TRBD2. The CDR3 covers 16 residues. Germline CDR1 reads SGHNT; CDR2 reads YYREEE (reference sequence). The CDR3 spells CASSGSSGSSYNEQFF. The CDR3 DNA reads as TGTGCCAGCAGCGGGTCTAGCGGGAGCTCCTACAATGAGCAATTCTTC.

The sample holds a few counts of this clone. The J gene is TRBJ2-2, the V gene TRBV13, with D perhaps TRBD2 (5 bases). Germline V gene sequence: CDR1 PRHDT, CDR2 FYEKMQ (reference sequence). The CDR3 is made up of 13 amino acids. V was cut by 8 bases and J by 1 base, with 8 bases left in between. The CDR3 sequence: CASLRGNTGELFF. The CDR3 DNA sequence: TGTGCCAGCCTACGGGGGAACACCGGGGAGCTGTTTTTT. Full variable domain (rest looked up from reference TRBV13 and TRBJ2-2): AAGVIQSPRHLIKEKRETATLKCYPIPRHDTVYWYQQGPGQDPQFLISFYEKMQSDKGSIPDRFSAQQFSDYHSELNMSSLELGDSALYFCASLRGNTGELFFGEGSRLTVL.

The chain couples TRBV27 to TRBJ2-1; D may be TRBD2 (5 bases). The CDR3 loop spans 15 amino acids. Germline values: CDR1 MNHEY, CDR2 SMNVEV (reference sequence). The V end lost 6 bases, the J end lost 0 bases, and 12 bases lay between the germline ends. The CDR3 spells CASRERGSSYNEQFF. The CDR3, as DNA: TGTGCCAGCAGAGAAAGAGGGAGCTCCTACAATGAGCAGTTCTTC.

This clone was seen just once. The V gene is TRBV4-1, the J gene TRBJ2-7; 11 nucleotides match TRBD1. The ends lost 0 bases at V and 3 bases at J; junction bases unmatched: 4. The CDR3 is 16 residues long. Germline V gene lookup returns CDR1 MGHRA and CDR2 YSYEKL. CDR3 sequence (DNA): TGCGCCAGCAGCCAAGAATCCGGGACAGGGGGCTACGAGCAGTACTTC. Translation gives CASSQESGTGGYEQYF.

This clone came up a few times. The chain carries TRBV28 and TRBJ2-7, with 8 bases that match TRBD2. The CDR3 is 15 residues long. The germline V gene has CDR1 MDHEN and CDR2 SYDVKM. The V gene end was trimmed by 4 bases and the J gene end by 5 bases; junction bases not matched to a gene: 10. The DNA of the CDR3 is TGTGCCAGCAGTTCATGGACTAGCTCGAGTGACGAGCAGTACTTC. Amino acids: CASSSWTSSSDEQYF.

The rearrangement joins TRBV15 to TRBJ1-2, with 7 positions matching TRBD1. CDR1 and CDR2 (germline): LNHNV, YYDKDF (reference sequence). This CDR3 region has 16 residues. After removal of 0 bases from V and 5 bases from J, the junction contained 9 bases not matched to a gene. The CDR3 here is CATSRDWGTGAYGYTF. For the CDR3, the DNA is TGTGCCACCAGCAGAGATTGGGGTACAGGGGCGTATGGCTACACCTTC.

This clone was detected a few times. CDR3 DNA sequence: TGTGCCAGCAGTTTATCTGCTTTCCTGGGCCCTGTGGCAGGGGGCATTCATAGCAATCAGCCCCAGCATTTT. Translating it yields CASSLSAFLGPVAGGIHSNQPQHF. The chain links TRBV28 to TRBJ1-5; 8 bases are shared with TRBD1. The CDR3 has 24 amino acids. CDR1 is MDHEN, CDR2 SYDVKM, per germline. Trimming removed 1 base from V and 0 bases from J; junction bases left unmatched: 26.

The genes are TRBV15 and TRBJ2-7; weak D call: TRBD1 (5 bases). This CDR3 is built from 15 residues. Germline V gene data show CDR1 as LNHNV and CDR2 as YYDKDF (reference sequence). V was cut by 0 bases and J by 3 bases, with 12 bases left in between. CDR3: CATSRDVDSVYEQYF. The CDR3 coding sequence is TGTGCCACCAGCAGAGATGTTGACAGCGTCTACGAGCAGTACTTC.

The CDR3 spells CAWSSGIRDWYGYTF. The CDR3 DNA reads TGTGCCTGGAGTAGCGGGATCAGGGATTGGTATGGCTACACCTTC. The chain joins TRBV30 to TRBJ1-2, with a weak D call TRBD1 (5 bases). The CDR3 has 15 residues. Germline CDR1 GTSNPN, CDR2 SVGIG (reference sequence). Trimming removed 2 bases at V and 5 bases at J, with 18 bases between. Using reference TRBV30 and TRBJ1-2 for the parts outside the CDR3, the full variable domain is SQTIHQWPATLVQPVGSPLSLECTVEGTSNPNLYWYRQAAGRGLQLLFYSVGIGQISSEVPQNLSASRPQDRQFILSSKKLLLSDSGFYLCAWSSGIRDWYGYTFGSGTRLTVV.

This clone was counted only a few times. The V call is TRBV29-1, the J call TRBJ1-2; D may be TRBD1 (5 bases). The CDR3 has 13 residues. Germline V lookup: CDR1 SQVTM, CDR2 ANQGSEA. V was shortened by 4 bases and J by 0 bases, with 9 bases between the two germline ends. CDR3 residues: CSVGGGSNYGYTF. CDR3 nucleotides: TGCAGCGTTGGGGGGGGTTCTAACTATGGCTACACCTTC.